This T cell receptor (beta chain) emerged from a study of identical twins. This clonotype turned up a few times. The antigen is undetermined. MiXCR was run by TCRdb on the 5' RACE reads, yielding one entry per CDR3 protein. Here the sample spans 600,000 to 700,000 distinct CDR3 sequences, 20% to 25% being singletons. V shed 3 bases and J shed 7 bases, with 8 bases lying between them. Looked up from germline, CDR1 is SGHRS and CDR2 is YFSETQ. The CDR3 sequence is 12 residues long. Whole-study findings and limits: Beta out-of-frame sequences displayed a weaker excess of sharing between twins.

The same sample was also used in a study of T cells expressing NK-cell markers. From that report: NKG2C+ dominant clonotype frequencies in 5 or 6 donors were roughly 1.0-7.5% of CD8+ T cells. Clarity on HCMV specificity was lacking for the expanded NKG2C+ T cell clones.

The V gene is TRBV5-1, the J gene TRBJ2-1; D gene unclear. The origin of this receptor is a woman between 18 and 30 years old in good health. Material: PBMCs. DNA of the CDR3: TGCGCCAGCAGCTCCGATCAGAATGAGCAGTTCTTC. Translated: CASSSDQNEQFF.